The 22 T cell receptor beta chains presented below share a single source sample, sequenced in a study of blood T cells in healthy people across ages. Next came a second PCR, run for about 7 to 12 cycles, which used a sample-barcoded 5' primer along with a J-beta primer mix. TCRdb passed the 5' RACE reads through MiXCR, listing each CDR3 protein once. This table has 1,800,000 or so distinct CDR3 sequences, around 42% appearing once. Specimen: blood. Receptors were obtained from a human donor in good health.

As to this clonotype: The junction and the germline gene differ at one end; a read error may be behind it. The chain recombines TRBV20-1 with TRBJ2-7, with D possibly being TRBD1 (6 bases). Germline-derived CDR1 and CDR2 are DFQATT and SNEGSKA (reference sequence). This CDR3 comprises 16 residues. The CDR3 loop is CGALPDLDRFSYEQYF. CDR3 DNA: TGCGGTGCTCTACCCGACCTAGACAGGTTCTCCTACGAGCAGTACTTC.

This chain connects TRBV20-1 to TRBJ2-1; 16 bases fit TRBD2. Germline V gives CDR1 DFQATT, CDR2 SNEGSKA (reference sequence). The CDR3 sequence is 17 residues long. V trimming: 0 bases; J trimming: 7 bases; junction bases outside the gene matches: 6. The CDR3 coding sequence is TGCAGTGCTAGAGATTCCGGGACTAGCGGGGGGGGTAATGAGCAGTTCTTC. This translates into CSARDSGTSGGGNEQFF.

The chain is built from TRBV29-1 and TRBJ2-3; D remains ambiguous. The germline CDR1 and CDR2 sequences are SQVTM and ANQGSEA. Between the trimmed V and J ends, which lost 4 bases and 2 bases, there was a span of 25 bases. The CDR3 extends over 18 amino acids. DNA for the CDR3: TGCAGCGTTGGGCACCACTCAGCCCGGGCAAGACCCACAGATACGCAGTATTTT. Its translation is CSVGHHSARARPTDTQYF.

This clonotype has just a few counts. The chain uses TRBV24-1 and TRBJ2-1, with D possibly called TRBD1 or TRBD2 (5 bases each). This CDR3 is 12 amino acids long. V was trimmed by 4 bases and J by 9 bases, leaving 9 bases between them. Germline loops: CDR1 KGHDR, CDR2 SFDVKD. As DNA, the CDR3 is TGTGCCACCAGTGAGACGGGGCTTGAGCAGTTCTTC. Its protein product is CATSETGLEQFF.

V usage is TRBV4-2 and J usage is TRBJ1-1; perhaps TRBD1 as D (6 bases). Germline assignment: CDR1 LGHNA and CDR2 YNFKEQ. The CDR3 runs to 14 residues. V was shortened by 4 bases and J by 3 bases, with 12 bases between the two germline ends. The CDR3 DNA follows: TGTGCCAGCAGCCCAGAGGGGGGGGACACTGAAGCTTTCTTT. Amino acid sequence: CASSPEGGDTEAFF.

There are a few counts of this clonotype. The chain uses TRBV3-1 and TRBJ1-5; no firm D call. Germline V gene lookup returns CDR1 LGHDT and CDR2 YNNKEL (reference sequence). This CDR3 contains 14 residues. Trimming stripped 1 base from V and 6 bases from J, with 10 bases between. Here the CDR3 reads CASSQGPTVQPQHF. The CDR3 coding sequence is TGTGCCAGCAGCCAAGGGCCCACGGTTCAGCCCCAGCATTTT.

With regard to this clonotype: One junction end disagrees with the germline gene, perhaps due to a read error. The genes are TRBV20-1 and TRBJ2-4, with unresolved D. There are 12 residues in the CDR3. Germline CDR1 DFQATT, CDR2 SNEGSKA (reference sequence). As DNA, the CDR3 is TGCAGTGCTAGAGAGAGCTACAATGAGCAGGACTTC. Translating gives CSARESYNEQDF.

This sequence joins TRBV5-1 and TRBJ1-5; D perhaps matches TRBD1 (5 bases). V gave up 2 bases and J gave up 5 bases, with 8 bases separating them. Looked up from germline, CDR1 is SGHRS and CDR2 is YFSETQ. This CDR3 contains 13 residues. The CDR3 protein is CASSFQGHQPQHF. CDR3 bases: TGCGCCAGCAGCTTCCAGGGACATCAGCCCCAGCATTTT.

This clonotype was counted between two and nine times. This chain joins TRBV4-1 and TRBJ2-4; 10 nucleotides line up with TRBD1. The CDR3 totals 17 residues. Germline V lookup: CDR1 MGHRA, CDR2 YSYEKL. V lost 1 base to trimming and J lost 1 base; unmatched junction nucleotides: 4. In DNA, the CDR3 is TGCGCCAGCAGCCAAGTGGGACAGGGGCAGGCCAAAAACATTCAGTACTTC. This gives the protein CASSQVGQGQAKNIQYF.

The sample holds a few counts of this clonotype. The chain combines TRBV7-2 with TRBJ2-1, with D hard to call. The CDR3 covers 11 residues. Germline V gene data show CDR1 as SGHTA and CDR2 as FQGNSA. V was cut by 1 base and J by 13 bases, with 8 bases left in between. CDR3 in DNA: TGTGCCAGCAGCTTAGATCCCCCTCAGTTCTTC. Translation gives CASSLDPPQFF.

The chain links TRBV20-1 to TRBJ2-3, with 8 bases lining up with TRBD2. CDR3 length: 17 residues. V was clipped by 6 bases and J by 5 bases; unmatched bases: 19. Germline V lookup: CDR1 DFQATT, CDR2 SNEGSKA (reference sequence). CDR3 bases: TGCAGTGCCCTCTCTCGGGGGGGAGCATTGATTTTAGATACGCAGTATTTT. As protein: CSALSRGGALILDTQYF.

This clonotype turned up a few times. The chain is built from TRBV20-1 and TRBJ2-5; D is ambiguous. V lost 5 bases, J lost 0 bases, and 13 bases lay in between. The length of the CDR3 is 14 residues. Germline values: CDR1 DFQATT, CDR2 SNEGSKA (reference sequence). CDR3 coding DNA: TGCAGTGCTGGGGTACTCCCGTACCAAGAGACCCAGTACTTC. Translating gives CSAGVLPYQETQYF.

V and J are TRBV6-5 and TRBJ2-7; D possibly matches TRBD1 or TRBD2 (5 bases each). The CDR3 contains 14 residues. The germline V and J ends were trimmed by 0 bases and 2 bases, with 8 bases remaining between them. CDR1 is MNHEY, CDR2 SVGAGI, per germline. The CDR3 bases are TGTGCCAGCAGTTACTCTCTGGGGGCCTACGAGCAGTACTTC. Residues: CASSYSLGAYEQYF.

The table lists this clonotype with a few counts. This chain links TRBV25-1 with TRBJ1-2; 7 positions agree with TRBD1. The CDR3 totals 13 residues. The V gene's germline CDR1 is MGHDK and CDR2 SYGVNS. After removal of 3 bases from V and 4 bases from J, the junction contained 2 bases not matched to a gene. In nucleotides, the CDR3 is TGTGCCAGCAGTGACAGGGGGTTCTATGGCTACACCTTC. As protein: CASSDRGFYGYTF.

This chain joins TRBV12-3 or TRBV12-4 and TRBJ2-6; D remains unclear. The CDR3 is made up of 16 amino acids. V lost 3 bases to trimming and J lost 0 bases, with 9 bases between them. The CDR3 nucleotides read TGTGCCAGCAGTTTGGGCAGCTACTCTGGGGCCAACGTCCTGACTTTC. This translates into CASSLGSYSGANVLTF.

The DNA for the CDR3 is TGTGCCAGCAGCTTAGGGGGAGACAGGAACTATGGCTACACCTTC. This encodes CASSLGGDRNYGYTF. The chain links TRBV7-6 to TRBJ1-2; possible D gene TRBD1, 6 bases. CDR1 is SGHVS and CDR2 is FNYEAQ in the germline V gene. There are 15 residues in the CDR3. V lost 1 base and J lost 2, with 11 bases in between.

The rearrangement joins TRBV6-1 to TRBJ1-1; maybe TRBD1 (6 bases). Trimming removed 6 bases from V and 4 bases from J, with 12 bases in between. The CDR3 is 13 amino acids. Germline V gene lookup returns CDR1 MNHNS and CDR2 SASEGT. This CDR3 reads CASRSSGATEAFF. The CDR3 bases are TGTGCCAGCAGGAGTTCAGGGGCCACTGAAGCTTTCTTT.

The CDR3 DNA reads TGCAGTGCTAGTCTACAGGGGGCCTACGAGCAGTACTTC. Residues: CSASLQGAYEQYF. The chain combines TRBV20-1 with TRBJ2-7; 8 bases match TRBD1. Germline loops: CDR1 DFQATT, CDR2 SNEGSKA (reference sequence). This CDR3 comprises 13 residues. Unmatched junction bases numbered 3, after V lost 3 bases and J lost 2 bases.

This clonotype came up a few times. The CDR3 sequence: CSARDNSARAKNIQYF. The CDR3 nucleotides are TGCAGTGCTAGAGATAATAGCGCTCGAGCCAAAAACATTCAGTACTTC. The V call is TRBV20-1, the J call TRBJ2-4, with D maybe TRBD2 (5 bases). Germline V gene sequence: CDR1 DFQATT, CDR2 SNEGSKA (reference sequence). The V gene lost 0 bases and the J gene lost 0 bases, with 12 bases spanning the gap. The CDR3 is 16 residues long.

The chain has TRBV28 and TRBJ1-2; no firm D call. Looked up from germline, CDR1 is MDHEN and CDR2 is SYDVKM. The CDR3 contains 16 residues. V was pared by 5 bases and J by 4 bases, with 20 bases between. The CDR3 sequence is CASSPHLESRGYGYTF. CDR3 DNA: TGTGCCAGCAGTCCCCATCTTGAGTCGCGGGGCTATGGCTACACCTTC.

This clonotype was counted between two and nine times. This chain uses TRBV28 with TRBJ1-1; no clear D. CDR1 and CDR2 from the germline V gene are MDHEN and SYDVKM. V lost 5 bases, J lost 4 bases, and 11 bases lay in between. The CDR3 runs 13 residues. CDR3 bases: TGTGCCAGCAGTCGCGGACGGGCCACTGAAGCTTTCTTT. Translated, it gives CASSRGRATEAFF.

The CDR3 protein is CASSYWRGPGNEQFF. The CDR3 region has the DNA TGTGCCAGCAGTTACTGGAGGGGCCCGGGCAATGAGCAGTTCTTC. The chain uses TRBV6-2 or TRBV6-3 and TRBJ2-1, with D possibly being TRBD2 (6 bases). CDR3 length: 15 residues. Per the germline V gene, CDR1 is MNHEY and CDR2 is SVGEGT. Between the trimmed V and J ends, which lost 1 base and 6 bases, there was a span of 13 bases.